Included here is one T cell receptor beta chain sequence, with context. The antigen is unknown. This sample was taken from a study of response to subunit inactivated influenza vaccine. Study findings and constraints: The authors offered the suggestion that each seasonal influenza vaccination recruits few new T cells.

In TCRdb, the RT-PCR reads were re-called with MiXCR into one record per CDR3 protein. The sample includes hundreds of thousands of distinct CDR3 sequences, roughly 14% of them seen just once. Germline CDR1 and CDR2: KGHSH and LQKENI. The CDR3 length is 15 residues. After removal of 2 bases from V and 2 bases from J, the junction contained 3 bases not matched to a gene. Here the sequenced sample was PBMCs from blood, taken 12 days after vaccination. J is TRBJ2-5 and V is TRBV18; TRBD2 matches 9 bases. The clonotype originates from a man aged 50 to 60 who received an inactivated influenza vaccine. The CDR3 loop is CASSPFSGGQETQYF. The CDR3 DNA reads as TGTGCCAGCTCACCATTTAGCGGGGGACAAGAGACCCAGTACTTC.